Below, one TCR beta chain is given with its context. This sample was included in a study of blood T cell repertoires in COVID-19. The assay was immunoSEQ multiplex PCR, and TCRdb's table has in-frame clones only and misses some. The sample lists a few hundred thousand clones, approximately 93% seen once, with just over 0.85% in the top ten. Trimming left V 2 bases short and J 4 bases short, with 14 bases between. The CDR3 sequence is 15 residues long. Germline loops: CDR1 KGHSH, CDR2 LQKENI. The receptor comes from a woman aged 40 to 50 who had been exposed to COVID-19. The chain employs TRBV18 and TRBJ2-5; D might be TRBD1 (5 bases). Sequencing used PBMCs or T cells enriched from blood (not recorded which). The CDR3 DNA is TGTGCCAGCTCACCAAAAATCAGGGTGACAGAGACCCAGTACTTC. Translating gives CASSPKIRVTETQYF.